These T cell receptor beta chains were read from a single sample in a study of T-cell reconstitution after alpha-beta-depleted transplantation in children. TCRdb redid the calling of the PCR reads with MiXCR, one entry per CDR3 protein. The sample has some 300,000 distinct CDR3 sequences, over 9.5% seen once. Sequenced here: PBMCs, sampled before TCRalphabeta/CD19-depleted stem cell transplant. Receptors originate from a boy in the first two years of life with acute myeloid leukemia, due to receive a stem cell transplant. CDR3s include the opening cysteine and the closing phenylalanine or tryptophan. The order of the fields is clone size, V gene, J gene, D gene, CDR3 protein, CDR3 DNA. D genes are given only for firm matches. The listing skips clone size in some rows; elsewhere it reads once, few, many or a size class.

size: many; V: TRBV15; J: TRBJ1-5; D: .; CDR3: CATSRDTVQPQHF; DNA: TGTGCCACCAGCAGAGATACGGTTCAGCCCCAGCATTTT
size: many; V: TRBV29-1; J: TRBJ2-7; D: TRBD1; CDR3: CSVRTGALDEQYF; DNA: TGCAGCGTTAGGACAGGGGCGCTTGACGAGCAGTACTTC
size: many; V: TRBV3-1; J: TRBJ1-2; D: .; CDR3: CASSRGSGYTF; DNA: TGTGCCAGCAGCAGGGGGTCTGGCTACACCTTC
size: many; V: TRBV5-1; J: TRBJ2-2; D: TRBD2; CDR3: CASSLGLAGGEAGELFF; DNA: TGCGCCAGCAGCTTGGGACTAGCGGGAGGAGAAGCCGGGGAGCTGTTTTTT
size: many; V: TRBV11-2; J: TRBJ1-5; D: .; CDR3: CASSFPGQPQHF; DNA: TGTGCCAGCAGCTTCCCCGGTCAGCCCCAGCATTTT
size: many; V: TRBV28; J: TRBJ2-7; D: .; CDR3: CASSLGPQGRYEQYF; DNA: TGTGCCAGCAGTTTGGGGCCACAGGGCAGGTACGAGCAGTACTTC
size: many; V: TRBV5-1; J: TRBJ2-2; D: .; CDR3: CASSLSAGIGRTGELFF; DNA: TGCGCCAGCAGCTTGAGTGCGGGGATCGGTCGGACCGGGGAGCTGTTTTTT
size: few; V: TRBV24-1; J: TRBJ2-1; D: TRBD2; CDR3: CATSDGGLDNEQFF; DNA: TGTGCCACCAGTGACGGGGGACTAGACAATGAGCAGTTCTTC
size: many; V: TRBV20-1; J: TRBJ2-6; D: TRBD1; CDR3: CSASTGESGANVLTF; DNA: TGCAGTGCTAGTACAGGGGAAAGTGGGGCCAACGTCCTGACTTTC
size: .; V: TRBV5-5; J: TRBJ1-5; D: .; CDR3: CASSFSPMRGASNQPQHF; DNA: TGTGCCAGCAGCTTTTCCCCGATGAGGGGGGCAAGCAATCAGCCCCAGCATTTT
size: many; V: TRBV5-1; J: TRBJ2-1; D: .; CDR3: CASSLPRDPYNEQFF; DNA: TGCGCCAGCAGCTTGCCCAGGGATCCCTACAATGAGCAGTTCTTC
size: many; V: TRBV5-1; J: TRBJ2-3; D: .; CDR3: CASSLEGTSTDTQYF; DNA: TGCGCCAGCAGCTTGGAAGGAACTAGCACAGATACGCAGTATTTT
size: many; V: TRBV7-9; J: TRBJ2-7; D: .; CDR3: CASSFGSTVAYEQYF; DNA: TGTGCCAGCAGCTTTGGGTCGACAGTAGCCTACGAGCAGTACTTC
size: .; V: TRBV5-4; J: TRBJ2-1; D: TRBD1; CDR3: CASSPQPTGQATNEQFF; DNA: TGTGCCAGCAGCCCCCAACCGACGGGACAGGCCACCAATGAGCAGTTCTTC
size: many; V: TRBV5-1; J: TRBJ2-7; D: TRBD2; CDR3: CASSNTGTSGYEQYF; DNA: TGCGCCAGCAGCAACACCGGGACTAGCGGCTACGAGCAGTACTTC
size: many; V: TRBV28; J: TRBJ1-2; D: .; CDR3: CASTGTNNYGYTF; DNA: TGTGCCAGCACCGGGACAAATAACTATGGCTACACCTTC
size: many; V: TRBV5-5; J: TRBJ1-1; D: .; CDR3: CASSETTGLNTEAFF; DNA: TGTGCCAGCAGCGAAACGACAGGCCTTAACACTGAAGCTTTCTTT
size: .; V: TRBV19; J: TRBJ1-1; D: .; CDR3: CASSIKAGTEAFF; DNA: TGTGCCAGTAGTATAAAGGCAGGGACTGAAGCTTTCTTT
size: .; V: TRBV20-1; J: TRBJ2-5; D: TRBD1; CDR3: CSALQGVETQYF; DNA: TGCAGTGCGCTCCAGGGGGTCGAGACCCAGTACTTC
size: many; V: TRBV29-1; J: TRBJ1-2; D: TRBD1; CDR3: CSVDPPGTGYGYTF; DNA: TGCAGCGTTGATCCGCCCGGGACAGGCTATGGCTACACCTTC
size: few; V: TRBV20-1; J: TRBJ2-3; D: .; CDR3: CSARDWGKWTDTQYF; DNA: TGCAGTGCTAGAGATTGGGGGAAATGGACAGATACGCAGTATTTT
size: many; V: TRBV20-1; J: TRBJ1-3; D: TRBD1; CDR3: CSARDATGVGNTIYF; DNA: TGCAGTGCTAGAGATGCAACAGGGGTCGGAAACACCATATATTTT
size: .; V: TRBV5-5; J: TRBJ2-1; D: TRBD2; CDR3: CASSLGLAGGTKFF; DNA: TGTGCCAGCAGCTTGGGGCTAGCGGGGGGGACAAAGTTCTTC
size: many; V: TRBV20-1; J: TRBJ2-7; D: .; CDR3: CSARDLPYRDPYEQYF; DNA: TGCAGTGCTAGAGACTTACCATACAGGGATCCCTACGAGCAGTACTTC
size: many; V: TRBV12-3/TRBV12-4; J: TRBJ2-1; D: TRBD2; CDR3: CASRPGLPYNEQFF; DNA: TGTGCCAGCAGACCGGGACTACCTTACAATGAGCAGTTCTTC
size: .; V: TRBV5-1; J: TRBJ2-7; D: TRBD2; CDR3: CASSLANLAGSYEQYF; DNA: TGCGCCAGCAGCTTGGCCAACCTAGCGGGGTCCTACGAGCAGTACTTC
size: many; V: TRBV6-1; J: TRBJ1-5; D: .; CDR3: CASSDRKIGYSNQPQHF; DNA: TGTGCCAGCAGTGACAGGAAAATAGGGTATAGCAATCAGCCCCAGCATTTT
size: many; V: TRBV4-3; J: TRBJ2-2; D: .; CDR3: CASSQGSSNTGELFF; DNA: TGCGCCAGCAGCCAAGGATCCTCGAACACCGGGGAGCTGTTTTTT
size: .; V: TRBV28; J: TRBJ2-5; D: TRBD2; CDR3: CASSVWTSGGQQTQYF; DNA: TGTGCCAGCAGTGTATGGACTAGCGGGGGGCAACAGACCCAGTACTTC
size: many; V: TRBV6-1; J: TRBJ2-3; D: .; CDR3: CASRSSGSTDTQYF; DNA: TGTGCCAGCAGGAGTAGCGGTAGCACAGATACGCAGTATTTT
size: many; V: TRBV6-5; J: TRBJ1-1; D: TRBD1; CDR3: CASRPGQVYTEAFF; DNA: TGTGCCAGCAGGCCCGGACAGGTGTACACTGAAGCTTTCTTT
size: many; V: TRBV9; J: TRBJ1-1; D: .; CDR3: CASSVEGWGTEAFF; DNA: TGTGCCAGCAGCGTGGAGGGTTGGGGAACTGAAGCTTTCTTT